This T cell receptor (beta chain) originates from a study of T-cell memory formation after mild COVID-19. TCRdb reprocessed the 5' RACE reads via MiXCR and lists one record per CDR3 protein. The sample has 560,000 or so distinct CDR3 sequences; around a sixth are singletons. The sequencing sample was made of PBMCs or a T cell subset sorted from them (not recorded which). This TCR derives from an adult woman who had mild COVID-19 (a few samples of this study predate the infection). Cell type and time point are not known.

CDR3 protein: CASSVDGGDLYTQYF. The DNA of the CDR3 is TGTGCCAGCAGCGTAGATGGAGGCGACCTTTATACGCAGTATTTT. The gene calls are TRBV9 and TRBJ2-3; possibly TRBD2 for D (5 bases). The CDR3 has 15 residues. Trimming stripped 0 bases from V and 7 bases from J, with 15 bases between. Germline CDR1 and CDR2: SGDLS and YYNGEE.